The 13 T cell receptor beta chains given below trace back to one sample, sequenced in a study of cytomegalovirus exposure and HLA in healthy donors. In the PCR, 60 Vbeta and 13 Jbeta primers were used. TCRdb's copy holds only in-frame clones and misses some; the assay was immunoSEQ multiplex PCR. This sample yields 130,000 or so clones, of which around 80% are seen a single time; 1.3% to 1.5% belongs to the top ten. The specimen was PBMCs. These receptor sequences come from a female donor in good health and CMV-seronegative.

J is TRBJ2-1 and V is TRBV27; the match to TRBD1 covers 9 bases. Per germline, CDR1 MNHEY and CDR2 SMNVEV (reference sequence). This CDR3 comprises 15 residues. The junction had 6 bases not matched to a gene; V was cut back by 5 bases and J by 4 bases. CDR3 nucleotides: TGTGCCAGCAGTCAGGACAGGGGACCATACAATGAGCAGTTCTTC. Amino acid sequence: CASSQDRGPYNEQFF.

This sequence joins TRBV6-6 and TRBJ2-2, with TRBD1 identical over 7 bases. Germline V gene lookup returns CDR1 MNHNY and CDR2 SVGAGI (reference sequence). The V gene end was trimmed by 0 bases and the J gene end by 7 bases; junction bases not matched to a gene: 8. The CDR3 is made up of 16 amino acids. The CDR3 here is CASSYSGDSRFGELFF. In DNA form, the CDR3 reads TGTGCCAGCAGTTACTCCGGGGACAGCCGCTTCGGGGAGCTGTTTTTT.

The J gene is TRBJ1-2, the V gene TRBV7-9, with a weak D call TRBD1 (5 bases). V was pared by 5 bases and J by 6 bases, with 10 bases between. This CDR3 contains 12 residues. Germline V CDR1 and CDR2: SEHNR, FQNEAQ (reference sequence). In nucleotides, the CDR3 is TGTGCCAGCAGCCGGGGGGAGGATGGCTACACCTTC. Protein product: CASSRGEDGYTF. Filled out from reference TRBV7-9 and TRBJ1-2, the complete variable domain reads DTGVSQNPRHKITKRGQNVTFRCDPISEHNRLYWYRQTLGQGPEFLTYFQNEAQLEKSRLLSDRFSAERPKGSFSTLEIQRTEQGDSAMYLCASSRGEDGYTFGSGTRLTVV.

This clone was picked up many times. Other DNA sequences from this sample encode an identical CDR3 as well. The rearrangement links TRBV19 to TRBJ1-5; maybe TRBD1 (5 bases). Trimming left V 6 bases short and J 1 base short, with 13 bases between. Germline V gene data show CDR1 as LNHDA and CDR2 as SQIVND (reference sequence). The CDR3 is 15 amino acids. In DNA, the CDR3 is TGTGCCAGTAGAACAGGCGGGATCAGCAATCAGCCCCAGCATTTT. It is translated as CASRTGGISNQPQHF.

The chain links TRBV6-5 to TRBJ2-2; 13 nucleotides match TRBD2. This CDR3 is 16 amino acids long. V lost 4 bases to trimming and J lost 5 bases; unmatched junction nucleotides: 4. Germline CDR1 reads MNHEY; CDR2 reads SVGAGI. The CDR3: CASSSLAGGPTGELFF. The CDR3 nucleotides read TGTGCCAGCAGTTCACTAGCGGGAGGGCCGACCGGGGAGCTGTTTTTT.

The V and J genes are TRBV4-3 and TRBJ2-1; D may be TRBD1 (6 bases). The CDR3 is 13 residues long. Germline V gene data show CDR1 as LGHNA and CDR2 as YSLEER. Trimming shortened V by 4 bases and J by 4 bases, and 8 bases separated the two germline ends. This CDR3 reads CASSRTVYNEQFF. The CDR3 DNA reads TGCGCCAGCAGCCGGACAGTTTACAATGAGCAGTTCTTC.

This clone was seen only a few times. The V call is TRBV5-4, the J call TRBJ2-1, with D possibly matching TRBD2 (6 bases). V dropped 4 bases and J dropped 7 bases, with 12 bases sitting between them. Per germline, CDR1 SGHNT and CDR2 YYREEE (reference sequence). The CDR3 is 13 residues long. CDR3 region: CASSTQRANEQFF. The CDR3 nucleotides are TGTGCCAGCAGCACTCAGCGGGCTAATGAGCAGTTCTTC.

The rearrangement links TRBV4-3 to TRBJ2-7; no firm D call. V lost 0 bases and J 5 bases, leaving 8 bases between the germline ends. CDR3 length: 13 amino acids. Germline V gene sequence: CDR1 LGHNA, CDR2 YSLEER. In DNA, the CDR3 is TGCGCCAGCAGCCAAGATATGGGCCACGAGCAGTACTTC. Protein product: CASSQDMGHEQYF.

The chain couples TRBV5-1 to TRBJ2-1; 13 nucleotides align to TRBD2. Germline V gives CDR1 SGHRS, CDR2 YFSETQ. The CDR3 extends over 16 amino acids. V trimming: 4 bases; J trimming: 6 bases; junction bases outside the gene matches: 7. Here the CDR3 DNA reads TGCGCCAGCAGCCCCTCCGGGACTAGCGGGGCCAATGAGCAGTTCTTC. It yields the protein CASSPSGTSGANEQFF. The full variable domain, rest sourced from reference TRBV5-1 and TRBJ2-1, is KAGVTQTPRYLIKTRGQQVTLSCSPISGHRSVSWYQQTPGQGLQFLFEYFSETQRNKGNFPGRFSGRQFSNSRSEMNVSTLELGDSALYLCASSPSGTSGANEQFFGPGTRLTVL.

The chain combines TRBV7-9 with TRBJ1-3; D not certain. V lost 6 bases and J lost 0, with 18 bases in between. This CDR3 contains 17 residues. Germline CDR1 reads SEHNR; CDR2 reads FQNEAQ (reference sequence). The CDR3 bases are TGTGCCAGCAGGTCGGGGAAATGGGCCGACTCTGGAAACACCATATATTTT. It specifies CASRSGKWADSGNTIYF. Full variable domain (remainder filled in from reference TRBV7-9 and TRBJ1-3): DTGVSQNPRHKITKRGQNVTFRCDPISEHNRLYWYRQTLGQGPEFLTYFQNEAQLEKSRLLSDRFSAERPKGSFSTLEIQRTEQGDSAMYLCASRSGKWADSGNTIYFGEGSWLTVV.

V usage is TRBV29-1 and J usage is TRBJ1-2, with D unresolved. The CDR3 is 11 residues long. Germline CDR1 is SQVTM and CDR2 is ANQGSEA. With 7 bases removed from V and 4 bases from J, the gap between germline ends came to 10 bases. This chain's CDR3 is CSAEAGYGYTF. As DNA, the CDR3 is TGCAGCGCCGAGGCTGGCTATGGCTACACCTTC.

This sequence joins TRBV4-1 and TRBJ2-5, with 7 bases matching TRBD1. The CDR3 covers 15 residues. Germline V gene lookup returns CDR1 MGHRA and CDR2 YSYEKL. J lost 3 bases, V lost 4 bases, and 8 bases had no gene match. In nucleotides, the CDR3 is TGCGCCAGCAGCCCCTACGGACAGGAAGAAGAGACCCAGTACTTC. Protein sequence: CASSPYGQEEETQYF.

This clone occurred a few times. For the CDR3, the DNA is TGTGCCAGTAGTCCGCGACAGGGGGGCCAGCCCCAGCATTTT. This codes for CASSPRQGGQPQHF. V and J are TRBV19 and TRBJ1-5; 9 bases are a match to TRBD1. Germline lookup yields CDR1 LNHDA and CDR2 SQIVND (reference sequence). V shed 5 bases and J 7 bases; nucleotides not matched to a gene: 6. This CDR3 region has 14 residues.